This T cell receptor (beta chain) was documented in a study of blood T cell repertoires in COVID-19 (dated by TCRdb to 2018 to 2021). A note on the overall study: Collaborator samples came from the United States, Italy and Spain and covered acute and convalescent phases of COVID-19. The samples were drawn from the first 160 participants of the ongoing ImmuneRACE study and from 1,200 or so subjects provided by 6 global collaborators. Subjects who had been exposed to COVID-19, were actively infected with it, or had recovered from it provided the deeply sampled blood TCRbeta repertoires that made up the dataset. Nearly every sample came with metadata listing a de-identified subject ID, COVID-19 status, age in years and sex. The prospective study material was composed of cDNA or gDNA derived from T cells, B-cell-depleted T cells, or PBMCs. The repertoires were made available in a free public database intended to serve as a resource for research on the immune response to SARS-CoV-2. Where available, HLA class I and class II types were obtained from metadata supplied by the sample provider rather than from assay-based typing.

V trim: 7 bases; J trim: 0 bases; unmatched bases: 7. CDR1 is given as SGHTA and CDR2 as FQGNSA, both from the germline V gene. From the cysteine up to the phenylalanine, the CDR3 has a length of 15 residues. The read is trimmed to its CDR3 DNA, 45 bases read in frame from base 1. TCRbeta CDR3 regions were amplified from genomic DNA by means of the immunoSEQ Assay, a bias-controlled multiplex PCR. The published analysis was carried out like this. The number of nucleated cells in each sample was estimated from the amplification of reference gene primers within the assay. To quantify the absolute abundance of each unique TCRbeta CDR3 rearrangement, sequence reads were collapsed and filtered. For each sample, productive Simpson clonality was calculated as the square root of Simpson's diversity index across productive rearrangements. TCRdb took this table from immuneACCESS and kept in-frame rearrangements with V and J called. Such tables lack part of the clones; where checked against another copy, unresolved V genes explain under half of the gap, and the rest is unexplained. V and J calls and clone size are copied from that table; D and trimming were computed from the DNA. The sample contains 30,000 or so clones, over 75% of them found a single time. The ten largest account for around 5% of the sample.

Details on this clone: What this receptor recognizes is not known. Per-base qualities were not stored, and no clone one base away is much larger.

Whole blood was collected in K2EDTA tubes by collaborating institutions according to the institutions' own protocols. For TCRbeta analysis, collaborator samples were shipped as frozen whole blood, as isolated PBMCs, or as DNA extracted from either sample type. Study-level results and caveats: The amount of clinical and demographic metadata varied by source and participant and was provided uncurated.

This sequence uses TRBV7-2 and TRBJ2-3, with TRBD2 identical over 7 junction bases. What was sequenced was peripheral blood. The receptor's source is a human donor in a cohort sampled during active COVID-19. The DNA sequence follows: TGTGCCAGCATCCCACTAGCGATGAGCACAGATACGCAGTATTTT. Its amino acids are CASIPLAMSTDTQYF.